These 27 T cell receptor beta chains share one sample of origin, sequenced in a study of OX40 agonist ivuxolimab in advanced cancers. Libraries were built with the immunoSEQ multiplex PCR assay. Drawn from immuneACCESS, this table holds only the in-frame rearrangements with V and J called that TCRdb kept. Clones are partly lost; checked studies trace under half to an unresolved V gene and leave the rest unexplained. Present in this sample are tens of thousands of clones, approximately 91% of which were seen just once. The ten largest make up under 0.35% of the sample. The sequencing here drew on CD4+ or CD8+ T cells sorted from blood, taken in a trial of the OX40 agonist ivuxolimab. The receptors were sampled from an adult with an advanced solid tumor such as melanoma, head and neck, liver or kidney cancer.

The chain carries TRBV9 and TRBJ2-7, with 9 nucleotides matching TRBD1. Germline values: CDR1 SGDLS, CDR2 YYNGEE. V shed 3 bases and J 6 bases; nucleotides not matched to a gene: 1. This CDR3 contains 12 residues. The CDR3 bases are TGTGCCAGCAGCGAGACAGGGGGCGAGCAGTACTTC. Protein sequence: CASSETGGEQYF.

The chain carries TRBV7-2 and TRBJ1-1, with 11 bases that match TRBD1. Unmatched junction bases numbered 4, after V lost 3 bases and J lost 4 bases. The CDR3 is 15 residues long. Per germline, CDR1 SGHTA and CDR2 FQGNSA. CDR3 region: CASSFGGQGGTEAFF. In nucleotides, the CDR3 is TGTGCCAGCAGCTTTGGGGGACAGGGGGGCACTGAAGCTTTCTTT.

This clone is a singleton in its sample. J is TRBJ2-5 and V is TRBV10-3, with D unresolved. TRBJ2-7 matches the DNA end more closely, so the J call is doubtful. The CDR3 length is 12 residues. Per the germline V gene, CDR1 is ENHRY and CDR2 is SYGVKD. The CDR3: CAISESLYEQYF. The CDR3 region has the DNA TGTGCCATCAGTGAGTCCCTCTACGAGCAGTACTTC.

The chain uses TRBV7-2 and TRBJ2-4, with 8 bases matching TRBD1. CDR1 and CDR2 from the germline V gene are SGHTA and FQGNSA. The CDR3 contains 14 residues. V was pared by 4 bases and J by 9 bases, with 8 bases of the junction left unmatched. In nucleotides, the CDR3 is TGTGCCAGCAGCTCAGGACAGGGCCGGGGCATTCAGTACTTC. Its translation is CASSSGQGRGIQYF. The variable domain in full, with the rest retrieved from reference TRBV7-2 and TRBJ2-4, is GAGVSQSPSNKVTEKGKDVELRCDPISGHTALYWYRQSLGQGLEFLIYFQGNSAPDKSGLPSDRFSAERTGGSVSTLTIQRTQQEDSAVYLCASSSGQGRGIQYFGAGTRLSVL.

V usage is TRBV7-2 and J usage is TRBJ2-7, with TRBD1 identical over 7 bases. Trimming cost V 5 bases and J 2 bases; bases outside gene matches: 9. CDR3 length: 15 amino acids. From germline, CDR1 is SGHTA and CDR2 FQGNSA. The DNA for the CDR3 is TGTGCCAGCAGCAGAAGGACAGGCCCTACCTACGAGCAGTACTTC. Protein sequence: CASSRRTGPTYEQYF. The variable domain in full, with the rest retrieved from reference TRBV7-2 and TRBJ2-7, is GAGVSQSPSNKVTEKGKDVELRCDPISGHTALYWYRQSLGQGLEFLIYFQGNSAPDKSGLPSDRFSAERTGGSVSTLTIQRTQQEDSAVYLCASSRRTGPTYEQYFGPGTRLTVT.

This chain links TRBV18 with TRBJ1-1; a possible D gene is TRBD1 (6 bases). Germline CDR1 is KGHSH and CDR2 is LQKENI. V was pared by 6 bases and J by 1 base, with 9 bases between. The CDR3 is made up of 13 amino acids. The CDR3 DNA is TGTGCCAGCTCTTCGGGACAGAACACTGAAGCTTTCTTT. Translated, it gives CASSSGQNTEAFF.

The DNA of the CDR3 is TGTGCCATCAGAGCAGAAAGTTACAATCAGCCCCAGCATTTT. This gives the protein CAIRAESYNQPQHF. This sequence joins TRBV10-3 and TRBJ1-5; D remains ambiguous. V was cut by 6 bases and J by 3 bases, with 12 bases left in between. The CDR3 runs 14 residues. Looked up from germline, CDR1 is ENHRY and CDR2 is SYGVKD.

The chain employs TRBV6-6 and TRBJ2-3; a weak D match, TRBD1 (6 bases). The germline V gene encodes CDR1 MNHNY and CDR2 SVGAGI (reference sequence). V gave up 11 bases and J gave up 1 base, with 13 bases separating them. The CDR3 length is 13 residues. The CDR3 here is CAARAGGTDTQYF. In nucleotides, the CDR3 is TGTGCCGCGCGGGCAGGGGGCACAGATACGCAGTATTTT.

The CDR3 protein is CASSAKRFRDAGSYEQYF. As DNA, the CDR3 is TGTGCCAGCAGCGCCAAGCGGTTTAGGGACGCCGGCTCCTACGAGCAGTACTTC. The chain combines TRBV7-8 with TRBJ2-7, with D perhaps given as TRBD1 or TRBD2 (5 bases each). From germline, CDR1 is SGHVS and CDR2 FQNEAQ. CDR3 length: 18 residues. V dropped 5 bases and J dropped 0 bases, with 23 bases sitting between them. The complete variable domain, with remaining parts taken from reference TRBV7-8 and TRBJ2-7, reads GAGVSQSPRYKVAKRGQDVALRCDPISGHVSLFWYQQALGQGPEFLTYFQNEAQLDKSGLPSDRFFAERPEGSVSTLKIQRTQQEDSAVYLCASSAKRFRDAGSYEQYFGPGTRLTVT.

The V gene is TRBV21-1, the J gene TRBJ2-7. TRBV21-1 is a pseudogene locus. The CDR3 runs to 13 residues. DNA for the CDR3: TGTGCCAGCAGCAATAAGGGTAGCTACGAGCAGTACTTC. This translates into CASSNKGSYEQYF.

The CDR3 loop is CASSQDLGRETQYF. CDR3 DNA sequence: TGTGCCAGCAGCCAAGATTTAGGTAGAGAGACCCAGTACTTC. The chain combines TRBV14 with TRBJ2-5; D remains unclear. V lost 0 bases and J 4 bases, leaving 9 bases between the germline ends. The CDR3 sequence is 14 residues long. CDR1 and CDR2 (germline): SGHDN, FVKESK. Full variable domain (outside the CDR3, taken from reference TRBV14 and TRBJ2-5): EAGVTQFPSHSVIEKGQTVTLRCDPISGHDNLYWYRRVMGKEIKFLLHFVKESKQDESGMPNNRFLAERTGGTYSTLKVQPAELEDSGVYFCASSQDLGRETQYFGPGTRLLVL.

The chain uses TRBV18 and TRBJ2-1; D ambiguous. Trimming took 6 bases from V and 6 from J, leaving 15 bases between them. The CDR3 covers 14 residues. The germline V gene has CDR1 KGHSH and CDR2 LQKENI. The CDR3 DNA reads TGTGCCAGCTCCCCGCAAGGACCTCCCAATGAGCAGTTCTTC. It is translated as CASSPQGPPNEQFF.

This clone has just one count. The chain has TRBV5-1 and TRBJ2-5, with no clear D. The germline V gene encodes CDR1 SGHRS and CDR2 YFSETQ. V was pared by 1 base and J by 2 bases, with 9 bases between. The CDR3 runs 14 residues. The CDR3 DNA sequence: TGCGCCAGCAGCTTGACAGTCCCTCAAGAGACCCAGTACTTC. Translation: CASSLTVPQETQYF.

The chain joins TRBV6-5 to TRBJ1-5, with 8 bases aligning to TRBD1. The CDR3 runs 14 residues. The germline V gene encodes CDR1 MNHEY and CDR2 SVGAGI. V trimming: 5 bases; J trimming: 7 bases; junction bases outside the gene matches: 7. The CDR3 bases are TGTGCCAGCAGTGGACCAGGGGGCGGACAGCCCCAGCATTTT. Residues: CASSGPGGGQPQHF.

The chain couples TRBV7-3 to TRBJ2-5; D not resolved. The germline V gene has CDR1 SGHTA and CDR2 FQGTGA. The length of the CDR3 is 12 residues. With 2 bases removed from V and 5 bases from J, the gap between germline ends came to 6 bases. The CDR3 nucleotides are TGTGCCAGCAGCTTACCCGGGGAGACCCAGTACTTC. Its translation is CASSLPGETQYF.

The chain uses TRBV4-2 and TRBJ2-5; a weak D match, TRBD2 (6 bases). The CDR3 extends over 16 amino acids. V was pared by 0 bases and J by 5 bases, with 16 bases between. Germline-derived CDR1 and CDR2 are LGHNA and YNFKEQ. The CDR3 nucleotides read TGTGCCAGCAGCCAAGATCTTGGGAGGTCCGGGGAGACCCAGTACTTC. This encodes CASSQDLGRSGETQYF.

The chain links TRBV4-2 to TRBJ2-7, with 9 bases aligning to TRBD1. J was trimmed by 2 bases and V by 4 bases; bases with no gene match: 9. The CDR3 is 16 residues long. Germline assignment: CDR1 LGHNA and CDR2 YNFKEQ. The CDR3 bases are TGTGCCAGCAGCCGGGGGACAGGGCCGAGGGCCTACGAGCAGTACTTC. Amino acids: CASSRGTGPRAYEQYF.

This chain connects TRBV28 to TRBJ1-1, with TRBD1 as a possible D gene (5 bases). V was clipped by 6 bases and J by 7 bases, with 18 bases between them. Germline-derived CDR1 and CDR2 are MDHEN and SYDVKM. CDR3 length: 14 residues. The CDR3, as DNA: TGTGCCAGCAGACGAACCGGAGCAGGGAGTGAAGCTTTCTTT. This sequence encodes CASRRTGAGSEAFF.

This chain joins TRBV6-5 and TRBJ2-7, with 8 bases aligning to TRBD2. The CDR3 extends over 15 amino acids. CDR1 MNHEY and CDR2 SVGAGI come from the germline V gene. Germline trimming cut 7 bases from V and 0 bases from J; bases unmatched to any gene: 8. CDR3 residues: CASTSPRGGSYEQYF. CDR3 DNA: TGTGCCAGCACCTCCCCTCGGGGGGGCTCCTACGAGCAGTACTTC.

This clone was counted a few times. The chain is built from TRBV6-6 and TRBJ2-7; D is possibly TRBD1 (5 bases). This CDR3 contains 12 residues. Looked up from germline, CDR1 is MNHNY and CDR2 is SVGAGI (reference sequence). Trimming took off 2 bases at V and 3 bases at J, with 5 bases between the two ends. The CDR3: CASSYTGYEQYF. DNA of the CDR3: TGTGCCAGCAGTTACACAGGCTACGAGCAGTACTTC.

The chain carries TRBV21-1 and TRBJ2-7; no check of the table's D call, TRBD1, against the DNA was made. TRBV21-1 is termed a pseudogene. The CDR3 is made up of 13 amino acids. In DNA, the CDR3 is TGTGCCAGCATGGGACAGGGGCGGTACGAGCAGTACTTC. Amino acid sequence: CASMGQGRYEQYF.

This clone was seen once. The genes are TRBV18 and TRBJ2-1; TRBD2 aligns across 14 bases. V was clipped by 6 bases and J by 1 base; unmatched bases: 11. This CDR3 contains 19 residues. Germline values: CDR1 KGHSH, CDR2 LQKENI. The CDR3 loop reads CASSQPGTSGSRSYNEQFF. As DNA, the CDR3 is TGTGCCAGCTCTCAACCCGGGACTAGCGGGAGTCGGTCCTACAATGAGCAGTTCTTC.

The V gene is TRBV6-5, the J gene TRBJ2-4; TRBD1 matches 7 bases. The CDR3 has 13 residues. The ends lost 6 bases at V and 6 bases at J; junction bases unmatched: 5. CDR1 is MNHEY and CDR2 is SVGAGI in the germline V gene. The CDR3 DNA sequence: TGTGCCAGCAGAACCGGGACAGTAAACATTCAGTACTTC. It yields the protein CASRTGTVNIQYF.

V and J are TRBV7-2 and TRBJ2-7; possibly TRBD1 or TRBD2 for D (5 bases each). The CDR3 extends over 14 amino acids. Trimming cost V 6 bases and J 3 bases, with 15 bases left between them. Germline assignment: CDR1 SGHTA and CDR2 FQGNSA. CDR3 sequence (DNA): TGTGCCAGCAGATACGACAGAGGGTTCTACGAGCAGTACTTC. Translating gives CASRYDRGFYEQYF.

This clone came up once. The rearrangement links TRBV27 to TRBJ2-7, with 9 bases identical to TRBD1. Germline V gene sequence: CDR1 MNHEY, CDR2 SMNVEV (reference sequence). There are 13 residues in the CDR3. Unmatched junction bases numbered 3, after V lost 6 bases and J lost 3 bases. Here the CDR3 reads CASRGQGSYEQYF. The CDR3 DNA reads as TGTGCCAGCAGGGGACAGGGTAGCTACGAGCAGTACTTC.

The V gene is TRBV28, the J gene TRBJ1-4; 9 bases match TRBD1. Germline-derived CDR1 and CDR2 are MDHEN and SYDVKM. V was clipped by 6 bases and J by 8 bases; unmatched bases: 10. This CDR3 is 15 amino acids long. The CDR3 loop is CASSPIQGADEKLFF. CDR3 coding DNA: TGTGCCAGCAGCCCTATACAGGGGGCGGACGAAAAACTGTTTTTT.

The chain links TRBV7-2 to TRBJ2-5; the match to TRBD1 covers 10 bases. This CDR3 has 15 residues. Unmatched junction bases numbered 6, after V lost 2 bases and J lost 6 bases. From germline, CDR1 is SGHTA and CDR2 FQGNSA. CDR3 sequence: CASSLIGDRGQTQYF. CDR3 DNA sequence: TGTGCCAGCAGCTTAATTGGGGACAGGGGTCAGACCCAGTACTTC.